This T cell receptor (beta chain) was profiled in a study of CD4 T cells in relation to SARS-CoV-2 and coronaviruses. Study-level findings and limits: In around three fifths of donors, memory CD4+ clonotypes crossrecognized SARS-CoV-2 and at least one common cold coronavirus spike.

CD4+ T cells from unexposed donors were obtained before the COVID-19 pandemic (2011-2018). With 1 base removed from V and 1 base from J, the gap between germline ends came to 8 bases. This CDR3 comprises 15 residues. Sequencing used immunoSEQ multiplex PCR; TCRdb keeps in-frame clones, though not all of them. This repertoire shows tens of thousands of clones, roughly 85% found once; its top ten account for around 1.3%. In this sample, this clone turned up once. Antigen specificity is unknown. This clonotype was sampled from a human donor in good health. This chain joins TRBV23-1 and TRBJ1-5, with no clear D. TRBV23-1 is placed among ORFs of uncertain function. Sequencing was carried out using memory CD4+ T cells from PBMCs. The CDR3 DNA sequence: TGCGCCAGCAGTCAATATGGATCCAGCAATCAGCCCCAGCATTTT. It codes for CASSQYGSSNQPQHF.